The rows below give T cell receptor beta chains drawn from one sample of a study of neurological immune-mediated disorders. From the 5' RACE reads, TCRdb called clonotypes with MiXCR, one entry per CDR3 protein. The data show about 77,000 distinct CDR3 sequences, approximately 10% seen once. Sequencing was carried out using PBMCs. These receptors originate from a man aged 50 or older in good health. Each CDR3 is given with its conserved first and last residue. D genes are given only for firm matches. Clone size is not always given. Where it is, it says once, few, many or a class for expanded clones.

CASSPRGRAQHF,TGTGCCAGCAGTCCCAGGGGTAGGGCCCAGCATTTT,many,.,TRBJ1-5,TRBV28
CSAREPPGTANSPLHF,TGCAGTGCCCGGGAACCCCCCGGGACGGCTAATTCACCCCTCCACTTT,many,.,TRBJ1-6,TRBV20-1
CSAREGAETQYF,TGCAGTGCTAGAGAGGGAGCTGAGACCCAGTACTTC,many,.,TRBJ2-5,TRBV20-1
CASSLMGARRGGNEQFF,TGTGCCAGCAGCTTAATGGGGGCGCGCCGAGGGGGAAATGAGCAGTTCTTC,many,.,TRBJ2-1,TRBV7-3
CASSYEGTEAFF,TGTGCCAGCAGTTATGAGGGCACTGAAGCTTTCTTT,.,.,TRBJ1-1,TRBV5-4
CASSPPLNSEQFF,TGTGCCAGCAGTCCGCCCCTTAATAGTGAGCAGTTCTTC,many,.,TRBJ2-1,TRBV28
CASSFTIGGGSPGYEQYF,TGTGCCAGCAGTTTCACTATAGGGGGCGGGAGCCCCGGATACGAGCAGTACTTC,many,.,TRBJ2-7,TRBV6-2/TRBV6-3
CALKPGDGSYEQYF,TGTGCCCTTAAACCTGGGGACGGGTCCTACGAGCAGTACTTC,many,.,TRBJ2-7,TRBV10-3
CASSPGPRTDIQYF,TGTGCCAGCAGCCCGGGACCTCGGACGGACATTCAGTACTTC,many,.,TRBJ2-4,TRBV5-5
CASSQETRQASNPRTSFSYEQYF,TGCGCCAGCAGCCAAGAGACCCGACAGGCCTCCAATCCGCGGACTAGCTTCTCCTACGAGCAGTACTTC,many,TRBD2,TRBJ2-7,TRBV4-1
CASSLTGKGLNEQFF,TGCGCCAGCAGCTTGACCGGGAAAGGGCTCAATGAGCAGTTCTTC,many,.,TRBJ2-1,TRBV5-1
CASSLGGGKNIQYF,TGTGCCAGCAGCTTAGGGGGAGGCAAAAACATTCAGTACTTC,few,.,TRBJ2-4,TRBV7-9
CASSFQGWNTEAFF,TGTGCCAGCAGTTTTCAGGGGTGGAACACTGAAGCTTTCTTT,many,.,TRBJ1-1,TRBV12-3/TRBV12-4
CASSDLRQGAGETQYF,TGTGCCAGCAGCGATCTACGACAGGGGGCAGGAGAGACCCAGTACTTC,many,TRBD1,TRBJ2-5,TRBV28
CASSPTWDSSYEQYF,TGTGCCAGCAGCCCGACTTGGGACAGTTCCTACGAGCAGTACTTC,many,TRBD1,TRBJ2-7,TRBV7-9
CSAPAPGHMNTEAFF,TGCAGTGCCCCGGCCCCAGGTCACATGAACACTGAAGCTTTCTTT,many,.,TRBJ1-1,TRBV20-1
CSVASYNEQFF,TGCAGCGTCGCCTCCTACAATGAGCAGTTCTTC,many,.,TRBJ2-1,TRBV29-1
CSAWWGGNTGELFF,TGCAGCGCCTGGTGGGGGGGCAACACCGGGGAGCTGTTTTTT,many,.,TRBJ2-2,TRBV29-1
CASSFRMANTGELFF,TGTGCCAGCAGTTTCAGGATGGCGAACACCGGGGAGCTGTTTTTT,many,.,TRBJ2-2,TRBV27
CASSPWTFRGKRTDTQYF,TGTGCCAGCAGCCCATGGACATTCAGGGGGAAGAGGACAGATACGCAGTATTTT,many,TRBD1,TRBJ2-3,TRBV7-8
CASSPGGGWGQETQYF,TGTGCCAGCAGCCCAGGAGGAGGGTGGGGACAAGAGACCCAGTACTTC,many,.,TRBJ2-5,TRBV7-8
CSARGPSSGGNNEQFF,TGCAGTGCTAGAGGCCCCTCTAGCGGGGGGAACAATGAGCAGTTCTTC,many,TRBD2,TRBJ2-1,TRBV20-1